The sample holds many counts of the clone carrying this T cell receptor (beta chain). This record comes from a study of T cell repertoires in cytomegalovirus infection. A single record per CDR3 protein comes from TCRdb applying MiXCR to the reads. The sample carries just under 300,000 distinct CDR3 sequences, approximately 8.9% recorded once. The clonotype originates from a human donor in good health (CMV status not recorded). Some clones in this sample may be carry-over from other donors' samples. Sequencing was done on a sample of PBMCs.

In DNA form, the CDR3 reads TGTGCCAGCAGCGTAAAAGGGAACACTGAAGCTTTCTTT. Translation gives CASSVKGNTEAFF. V is TRBV7-2 and J is TRBJ1-1; D gene unclear. CDR3 length equals 13 residues. V shed 5 bases and J shed 1 base, with 8 bases lying between them. The germline V gene has CDR1 SGHTA and CDR2 FQGNSA.